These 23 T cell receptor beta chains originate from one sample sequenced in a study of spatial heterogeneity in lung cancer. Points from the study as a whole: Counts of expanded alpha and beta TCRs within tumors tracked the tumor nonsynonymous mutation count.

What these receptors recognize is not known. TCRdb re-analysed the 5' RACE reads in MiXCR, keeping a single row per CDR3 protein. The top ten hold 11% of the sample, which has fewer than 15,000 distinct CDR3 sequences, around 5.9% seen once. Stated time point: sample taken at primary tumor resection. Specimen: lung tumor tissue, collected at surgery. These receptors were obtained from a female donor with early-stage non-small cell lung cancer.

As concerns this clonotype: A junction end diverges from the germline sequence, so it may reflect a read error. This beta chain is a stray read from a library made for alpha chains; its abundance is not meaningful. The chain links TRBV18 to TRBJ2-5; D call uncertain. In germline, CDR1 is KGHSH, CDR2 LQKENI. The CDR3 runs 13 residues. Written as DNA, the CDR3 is TGTGCCAGCTCCCCACAAGCTCAAGAGACCCAGTACTTC. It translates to CASSPQAQETQYF.

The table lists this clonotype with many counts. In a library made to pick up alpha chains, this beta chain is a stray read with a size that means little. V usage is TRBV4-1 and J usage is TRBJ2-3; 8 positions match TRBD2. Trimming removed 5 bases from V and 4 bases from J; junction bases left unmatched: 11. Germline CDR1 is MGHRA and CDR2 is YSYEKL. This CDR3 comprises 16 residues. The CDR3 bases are TGCGCCAGCAGCTACATCGGGGGGGCCGTATCAGATACGCAGTATTTT. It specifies CASSYIGGAVSDTQYF.

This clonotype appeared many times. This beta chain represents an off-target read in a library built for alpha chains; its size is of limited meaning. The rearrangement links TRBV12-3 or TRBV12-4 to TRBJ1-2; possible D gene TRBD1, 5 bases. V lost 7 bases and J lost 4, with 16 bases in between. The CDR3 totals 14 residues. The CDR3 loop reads CASTPGGYFYGYTF. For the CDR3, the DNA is TGTGCCAGCACCCCCGGGGGGTATTTCTATGGCTACACCTTC.

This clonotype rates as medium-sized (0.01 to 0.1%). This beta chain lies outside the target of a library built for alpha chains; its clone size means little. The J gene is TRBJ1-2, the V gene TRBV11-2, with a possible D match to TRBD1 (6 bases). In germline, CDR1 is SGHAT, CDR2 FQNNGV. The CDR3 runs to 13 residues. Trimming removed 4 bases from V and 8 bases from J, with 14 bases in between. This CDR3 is CASSSIQGVGYTF. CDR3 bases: TGTGCCAGCAGCTCCATACAGGGAGTCGGCTACACCTTC. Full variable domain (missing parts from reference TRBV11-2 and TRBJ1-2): EAGVAQSPRYKIIEKRQSVAFWCNPISGHATLYWYQQILGQGPKLLIQFQNNGVVDDSQLPKDRFSAERLKGVDSTLKIQPAKLEDSAVYLCASSSIQGVGYTFGSGTRLTVV.

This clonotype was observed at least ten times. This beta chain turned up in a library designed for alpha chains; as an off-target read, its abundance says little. The chain's CDR3 is CASSVDYSGNTIYF. The CDR3 DNA reads TGTGCCAGCAGTGTGGACTACTCTGGAAACACCATATATTTT. This chain connects TRBV2 to TRBJ1-3, with D unresolved. The CDR3 sequence is 14 residues long. The V and J ends lost 4 bases and 0 bases respectively, with 7 bases between them. CDR1 is SNHLY and CDR2 is FYNNEI in the germline V gene.

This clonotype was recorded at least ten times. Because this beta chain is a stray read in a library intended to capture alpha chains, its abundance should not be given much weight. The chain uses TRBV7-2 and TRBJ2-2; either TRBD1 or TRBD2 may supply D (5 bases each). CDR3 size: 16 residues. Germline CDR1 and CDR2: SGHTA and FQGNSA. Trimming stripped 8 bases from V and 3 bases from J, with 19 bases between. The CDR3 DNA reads TGTGCCAGCGGCCCTCGGGGCGCAGTCTACACCGGGGAGCTGTTTTTT. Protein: CASGPRGAVYTGELFF.

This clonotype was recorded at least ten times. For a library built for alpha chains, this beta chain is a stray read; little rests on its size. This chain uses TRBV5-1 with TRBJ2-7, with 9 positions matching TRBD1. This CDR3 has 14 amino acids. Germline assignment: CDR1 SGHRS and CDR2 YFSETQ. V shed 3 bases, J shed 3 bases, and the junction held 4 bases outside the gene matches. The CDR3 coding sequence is TGCGCCAGCAGCTCCACAGGGGGCTACTACGAGCAGTACTTC. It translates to CASSSTGGYYEQYF.

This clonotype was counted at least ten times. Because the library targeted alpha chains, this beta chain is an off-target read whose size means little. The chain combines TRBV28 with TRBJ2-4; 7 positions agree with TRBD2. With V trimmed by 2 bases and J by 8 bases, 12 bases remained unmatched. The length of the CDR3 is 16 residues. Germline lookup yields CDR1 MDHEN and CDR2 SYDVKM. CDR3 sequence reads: CASSLRGVAVADIQYF. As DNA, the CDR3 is TGTGCCAGCAGTTTACGGGGGGTAGCCGTGGCAGACATTCAGTACTTC.

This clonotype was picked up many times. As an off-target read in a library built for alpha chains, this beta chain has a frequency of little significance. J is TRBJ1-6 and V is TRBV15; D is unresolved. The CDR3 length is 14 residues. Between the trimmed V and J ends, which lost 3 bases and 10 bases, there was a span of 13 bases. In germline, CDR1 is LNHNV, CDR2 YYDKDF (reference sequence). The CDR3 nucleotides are TGTGCCACCAGCAGGATCTTTAGGGAATCACCCCTCCACTTT. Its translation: CATSRIFRESPLHF.

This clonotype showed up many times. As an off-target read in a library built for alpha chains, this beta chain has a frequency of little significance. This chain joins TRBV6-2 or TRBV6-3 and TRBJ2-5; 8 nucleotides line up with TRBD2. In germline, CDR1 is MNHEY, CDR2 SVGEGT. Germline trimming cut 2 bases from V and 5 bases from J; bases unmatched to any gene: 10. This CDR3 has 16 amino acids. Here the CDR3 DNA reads TGTGCCAGCAGTTACGGAGCGGGGGCTCGGGGTGAGACCCAGTACTTC. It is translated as CASSYGAGARGETQYF.

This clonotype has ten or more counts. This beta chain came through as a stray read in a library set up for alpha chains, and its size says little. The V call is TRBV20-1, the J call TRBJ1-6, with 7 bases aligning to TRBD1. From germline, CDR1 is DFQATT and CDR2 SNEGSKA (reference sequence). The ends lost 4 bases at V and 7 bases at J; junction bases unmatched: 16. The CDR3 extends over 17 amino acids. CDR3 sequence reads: CSAKARGTPIGNSPLHF. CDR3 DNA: TGCAGTGCTAAGGCCAGGGGGACCCCTATTGGGAATTCACCCCTCCACTTT.

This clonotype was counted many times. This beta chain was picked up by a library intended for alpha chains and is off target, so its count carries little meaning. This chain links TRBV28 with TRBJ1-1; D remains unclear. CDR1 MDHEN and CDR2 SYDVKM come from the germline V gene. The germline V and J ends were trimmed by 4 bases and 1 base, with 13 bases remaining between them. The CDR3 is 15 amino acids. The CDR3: CASSSVFRENTEAFF. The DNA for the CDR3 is TGTGCCAGCAGTTCAGTATTCCGGGAGAACACTGAAGCTTTCTTT.

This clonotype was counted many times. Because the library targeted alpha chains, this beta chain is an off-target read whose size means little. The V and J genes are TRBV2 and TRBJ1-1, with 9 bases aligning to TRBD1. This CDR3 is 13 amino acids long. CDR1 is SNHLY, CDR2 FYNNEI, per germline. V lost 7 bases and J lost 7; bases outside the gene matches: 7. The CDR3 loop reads CASTWDREGEAFF. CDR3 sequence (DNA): TGTGCCAGCACCTGGGACAGGGAGGGTGAAGCTTTCTTT.

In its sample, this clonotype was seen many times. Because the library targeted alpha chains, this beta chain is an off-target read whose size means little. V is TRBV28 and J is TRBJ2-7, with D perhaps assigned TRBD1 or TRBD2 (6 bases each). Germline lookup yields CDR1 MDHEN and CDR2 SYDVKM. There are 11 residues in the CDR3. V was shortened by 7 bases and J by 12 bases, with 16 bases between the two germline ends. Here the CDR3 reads CASTYRGRGYF. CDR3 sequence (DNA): TGTGCCAGCACCTACCGGGGGCGTGGGTACTTC.

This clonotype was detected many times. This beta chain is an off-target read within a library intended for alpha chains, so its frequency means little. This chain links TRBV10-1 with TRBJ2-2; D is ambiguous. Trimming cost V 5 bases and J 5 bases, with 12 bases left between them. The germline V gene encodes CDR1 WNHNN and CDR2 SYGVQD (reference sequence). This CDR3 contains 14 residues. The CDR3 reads CASSTGRSTGELFF. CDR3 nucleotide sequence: TGCGCCAGCAGTACCGGACGGAGTACCGGGGAGCTGTTTTTT.

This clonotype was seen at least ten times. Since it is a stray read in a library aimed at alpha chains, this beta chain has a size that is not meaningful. The CDR3 DNA follows: TGCAGTGCACCCCCCCGGGGGTTGAGGCGCGAGCAGTACTTC. Translated: CSAPPRGLRREQYF. The chain couples TRBV20-1 to TRBJ2-7, with a possible D match to TRBD2 (6 bases). The germline CDR1 and CDR2 sequences are DFQATT and SNEGSKA (reference sequence). This CDR3 has 14 amino acids. The V end was cut by 6 bases, the J end by 6 bases, with 21 bases between.

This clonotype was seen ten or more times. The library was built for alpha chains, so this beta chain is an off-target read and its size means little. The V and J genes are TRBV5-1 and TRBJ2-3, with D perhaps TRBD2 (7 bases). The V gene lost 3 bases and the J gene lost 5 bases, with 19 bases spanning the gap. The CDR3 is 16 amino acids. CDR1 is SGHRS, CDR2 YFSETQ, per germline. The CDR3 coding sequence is TGCGCCAGCAGCTCGTTCGTACGGGGGGCAAGAGATACGCAGTATTTT. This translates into CASSSFVRGARDTQYF.

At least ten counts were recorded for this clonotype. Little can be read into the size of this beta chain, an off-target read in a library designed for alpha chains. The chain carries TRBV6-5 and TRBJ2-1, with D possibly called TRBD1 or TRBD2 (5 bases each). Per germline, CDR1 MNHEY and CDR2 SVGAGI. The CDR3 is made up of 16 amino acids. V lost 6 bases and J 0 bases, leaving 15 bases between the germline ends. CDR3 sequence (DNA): TGTGCCAGCAGGGCCGGGACGGTAAGCTCCTACAATGAGCAGTTCTTC. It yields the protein CASRAGTVSSYNEQFF.

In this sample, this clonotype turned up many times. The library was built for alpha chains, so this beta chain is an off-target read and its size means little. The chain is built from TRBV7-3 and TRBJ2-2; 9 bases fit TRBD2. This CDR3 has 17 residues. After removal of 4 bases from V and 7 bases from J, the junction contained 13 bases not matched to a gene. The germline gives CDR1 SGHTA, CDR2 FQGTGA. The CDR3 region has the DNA TGTGCCAGCAGCTCACGAGTGAGCGGGGGGCGGAGCGGGGAGCTGTTTTTT. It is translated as CASSSRVSGGRSGELFF. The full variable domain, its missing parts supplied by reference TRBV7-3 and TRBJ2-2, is GAGVSQTPSNKVTEKGKYVELRCDPISGHTALYWYRQSLGQGPEFLIYFQGTGAADDSGLPNDRFFAVRPEGSVSTLKIQRTERGDSAVYLCASSSRVSGGRSGELFFGEGSRLTVL.

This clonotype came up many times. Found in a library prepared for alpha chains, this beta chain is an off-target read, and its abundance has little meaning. CDR3 sequence (DNA): TGTGCCAGCAGTCCCGGGACAATGAACACCGGGGAGCTGTTTTTT. Translating gives CASSPGTMNTGELFF. This chain connects TRBV6-5 to TRBJ2-2, with a possible D match to TRBD1 (6 bases). Germline CDR1 and CDR2: MNHEY and SVGAGI. The CDR3 has 15 amino acids. Trimming cost V 5 bases and J 1 base, with 11 bases left between them.

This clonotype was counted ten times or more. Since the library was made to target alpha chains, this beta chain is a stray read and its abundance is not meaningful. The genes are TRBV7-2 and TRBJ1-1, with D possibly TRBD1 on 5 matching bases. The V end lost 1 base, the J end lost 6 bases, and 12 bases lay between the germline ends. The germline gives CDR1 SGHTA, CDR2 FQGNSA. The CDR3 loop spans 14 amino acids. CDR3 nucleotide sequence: TGTGCCAGCAGCTTAGAATGGGGCCCAGCTGAAGCTTTCTTT. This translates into CASSLEWGPAEAFF.

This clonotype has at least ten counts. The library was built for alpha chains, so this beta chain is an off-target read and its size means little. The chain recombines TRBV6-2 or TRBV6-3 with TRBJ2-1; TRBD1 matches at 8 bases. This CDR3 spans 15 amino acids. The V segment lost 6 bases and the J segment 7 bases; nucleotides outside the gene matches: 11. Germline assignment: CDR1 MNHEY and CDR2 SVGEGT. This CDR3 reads CASRGTGWNLNEQFF. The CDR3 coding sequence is TGTGCCAGCAGGGGGACAGGATGGAATTTGAATGAGCAGTTCTTC.

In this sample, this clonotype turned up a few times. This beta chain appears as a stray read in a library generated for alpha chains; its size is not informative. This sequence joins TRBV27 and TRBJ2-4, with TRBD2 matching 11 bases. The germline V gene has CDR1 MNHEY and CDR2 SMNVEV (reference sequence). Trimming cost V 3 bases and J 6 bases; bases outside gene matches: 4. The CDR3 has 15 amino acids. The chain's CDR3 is CASSFGSGGVNIQYF. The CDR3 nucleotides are TGTGCCAGCAGTTTTGGTAGCGGGGGGGTAAACATTCAGTACTTC.